This T cell receptor beta chain originates from a study of early T cells in non-severe SARS-CoV-2 infection. Study in general: The chains were unpaired, and the sequenced material was bulk RNA from unsorted whole blood.

Attachment of unique molecular identifiers to individual cDNA molecules was performed. TCRdb used MiXCR to reprocess the 5' RACE reads, holding one entry per CDR3 protein. Among tens of thousands of distinct CDR3 sequences listed, about 12% were seen once. Study results and caveats: VDJdb matches were skewed toward anti-spike CD8 T cell responses.

This clonotype appeared many times. Its target is unknown. This CDR3 contains 11 residues. The ends were cut back, 8 bases at V and 0 bases at J, with 3 bases in the middle. Germline loops: CDR1 SEHNR, CDR2 FQNEAQ (reference sequence). V usage is TRBV7-9 and J usage is TRBJ2-3; D is uncertain. This clonotype was obtained from an adult who was a healthcare worker with PCR-confirmed SARS-CoV-2 infection or an uninfected control (not recorded which). The material was whole blood, obtained at baseline. DNA for the CDR3: TGTGCCAGCGAAAGCACAGATACGCAGTATTTT. Encoded protein: CASESTDTQYF.